The TCR beta chain under discussion was sequenced for a study of T cell responses to AZD1222 COVID-19 vaccine. TCRdb keeps only in-frame clones here, not all; method: immunoSEQ multiplex PCR. Among 80,000 or so clones listed, 70% to 90% were seen once. The study, taken as a whole, reports: There were repertoire samples only from the period after the peak T cell response. Across spike, vaccine-associated CD4 TCRs were found, dominant at 160-218 and 743-854. Females made up more of the donors, who were largely white British, and clonal diversity may have come out too low.

The CDR3 has 13 residues. The V end was cut by 0 bases, the J end by 2 bases, with 4 bases between. The V gene's germline CDR1 is SEHNR and CDR2 FQNEAQ (reference sequence). For this clone: Its antigen is currently unknown.

The clonotype originates from an adult in good health. The chain is built from TRBV7-9 and TRBJ1-2, with D uncertain. This material consisted of peripheral blood, taken on day 0 of AZD1222 vaccination. In DNA, the CDR3 is TGTGCCAGCAGCTTAGCTGGGAACTATGGCTACACCTTC. As protein: CASSLAGNYGYTF.